This T cell receptor (beta chain) stems from a study of read filtering for tumor transcriptome and immune sequencing. From roughly 0.4 ug of RNA, a library with molecular barcoded alpha/delta and beta/gamma adaptors was made. MiXCR, run by TCRdb on the reads, gives a single entry per CDR3 protein. The sample records fewer than 30,000 distinct CDR3 sequences, 13% to 15% being singletons. The table lists this clonotype with many counts. Its antigen remains unknown. Notes on the study in general: Approximately 79% of IR-seq clonotypes had a single read, yet these held about 3.6% of reads.

Sequences were obtained from a population of CD138-negative cells sorted from bone marrow. The source is a donor over 35 with multiple myeloma.

CDR3 bases: TGTGCCAGCAGTTTTTCTATGACTAGCGGGTATTACGAGCAGTACTTC. Translation: CASSFSMTSGYYEQYF. The chain couples TRBV12-3 or TRBV12-4 to TRBJ2-7; the match to TRBD2 covers 10 bases. The CDR3 spans 16 residues. V dropped 3 bases and J dropped 4; count of bases not matched to a gene: 9.